This T cell receptor beta chain was recovered during a study of beta chain features in type 1 diabetes. General study findings and limits: Lower insertion and higher deletion counts appeared at VDJ junctions in type 1 diabetes patients.

The whole isolated RNA underwent reverse transcription, so sequencing captured expressed TCRB transcripts. The repertoire was sequenced with immunoSEQ multiplex PCR; TCRdb's copy has only in-frame clones and lacks some. In the table there are hundreds of thousands of clones, over 9.5% of which are singletons. Worth noting for this clone: Its specificity is unknown.

The V gene lost 3 bases and the J gene lost 0 bases, with 6 bases spanning the gap. CDR3 size: 15 residues. Germline CDR1 and CDR2: SNHLY and FYNNEI. Purity exceeding 98% was reached by all sorted populations. The chain has TRBV2 and TRBJ2-6, with D hard to call. The sequence derives from a young woman in good health. The sequenced sample was naive CD4+ T cells from blood. The DNA of the CDR3 is TGTGCCAGCAGTGAGAGGAGCTCTGGGGCCAACGTCCTGACTTTC. Its protein product is CASSERSSGANVLTF.